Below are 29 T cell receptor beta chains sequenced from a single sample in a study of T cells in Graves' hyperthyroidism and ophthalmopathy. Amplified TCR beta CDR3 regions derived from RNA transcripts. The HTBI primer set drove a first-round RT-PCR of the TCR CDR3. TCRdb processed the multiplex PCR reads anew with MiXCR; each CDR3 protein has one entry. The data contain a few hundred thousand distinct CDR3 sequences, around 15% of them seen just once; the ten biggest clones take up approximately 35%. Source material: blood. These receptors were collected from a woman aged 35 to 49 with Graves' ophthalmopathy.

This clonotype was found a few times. CDR3 sequence: CATSRKFGTVYGYTF. Written as DNA, the CDR3 is TGTGCCACCAGCAGAAAATTTGGGACAGTCTATGGCTACACCTTC. The chain combines TRBV15 with TRBJ1-2; 7 bases match TRBD1. The CDR3 spans 15 residues. The V segment lost 2 bases and the J segment 4 bases; nucleotides outside the gene matches: 7. From germline, CDR1 is LNHNV and CDR2 YYDKDF (reference sequence).

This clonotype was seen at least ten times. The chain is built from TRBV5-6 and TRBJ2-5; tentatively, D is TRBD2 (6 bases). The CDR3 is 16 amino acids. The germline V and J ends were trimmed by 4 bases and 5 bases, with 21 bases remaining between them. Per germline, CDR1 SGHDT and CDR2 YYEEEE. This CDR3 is CASSGRSGDEVETQYF. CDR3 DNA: TGTGCCAGCAGCGGACGTTCGGGAGACGAGGTGGAGACCCAGTACTTC.

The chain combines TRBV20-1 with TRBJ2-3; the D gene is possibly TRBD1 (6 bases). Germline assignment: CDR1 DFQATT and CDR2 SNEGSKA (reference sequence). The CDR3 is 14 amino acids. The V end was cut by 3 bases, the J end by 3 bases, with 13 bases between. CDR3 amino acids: CSASRQVQTDTQYF. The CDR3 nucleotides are TGCAGTGCTAGCCGACAGGTACAGACAGATACGCAGTATTTT.

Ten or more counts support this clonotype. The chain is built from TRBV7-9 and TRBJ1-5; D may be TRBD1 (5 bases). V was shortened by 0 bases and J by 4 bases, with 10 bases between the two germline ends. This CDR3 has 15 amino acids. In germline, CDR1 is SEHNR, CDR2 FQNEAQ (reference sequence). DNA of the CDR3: TGTGCCAGCAGCTTAGCAGGGGCAGGTAATCAGCCCCAGCATTTT. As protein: CASSLAGAGNQPQHF.

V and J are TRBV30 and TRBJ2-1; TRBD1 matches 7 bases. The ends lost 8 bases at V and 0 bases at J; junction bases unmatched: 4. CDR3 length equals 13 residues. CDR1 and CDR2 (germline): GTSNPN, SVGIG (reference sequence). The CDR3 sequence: CAGDRLSYNEQFF. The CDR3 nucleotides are TGTGCCGGGGACAGACTCTCCTACAATGAGCAGTTCTTC.

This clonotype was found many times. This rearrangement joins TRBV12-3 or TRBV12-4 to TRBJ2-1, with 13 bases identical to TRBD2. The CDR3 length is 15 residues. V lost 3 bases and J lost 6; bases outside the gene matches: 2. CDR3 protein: CASSLGLAGSNEQFF. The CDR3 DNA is TGTGCCAGCAGTTTGGGACTAGCGGGATCCAATGAGCAGTTCTTC.

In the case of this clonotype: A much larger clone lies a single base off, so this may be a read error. CDR3 in DNA: TGTGCCAGTAGTATTTCCTCCCTAGGAGGGTCCCGTGGCTACACCTTC. This encodes CASSISSLGGSRGYTF. The rearrangement links TRBV19 to TRBJ1-2; D remains ambiguous. The germline V gene has CDR1 LNHDA and CDR2 SQIVND (reference sequence). The CDR3 is 16 residues long. V lost 3 bases to trimming and J lost 7 bases, with 21 bases between them.

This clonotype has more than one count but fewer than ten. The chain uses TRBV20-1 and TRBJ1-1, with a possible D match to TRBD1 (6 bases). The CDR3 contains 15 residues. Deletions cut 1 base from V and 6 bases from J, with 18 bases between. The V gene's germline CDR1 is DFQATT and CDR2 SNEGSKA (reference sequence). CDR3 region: CSARGTQGQFAEAFF. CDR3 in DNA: TGCAGTGCTAGAGGTACACAGGGACAATTCGCTGAAGCTTTCTTT.

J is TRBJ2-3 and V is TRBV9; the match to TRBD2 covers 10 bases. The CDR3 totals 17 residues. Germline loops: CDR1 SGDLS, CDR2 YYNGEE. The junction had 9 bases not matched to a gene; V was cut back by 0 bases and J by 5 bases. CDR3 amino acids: CASSVGASGRGIDTQYF. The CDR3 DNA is TGTGCCAGCAGCGTAGGAGCTAGCGGGAGAGGTATAGATACGCAGTATTTT.

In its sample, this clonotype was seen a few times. Here the CDR3 DNA reads TGTGCCAGTAGAACCTCGGCCACAGGGTCGGGGTTCTTC. Protein sequence: CASRTSATGSGFF. The rearrangement links TRBV19 to TRBJ2-1; tentatively, D is TRBD1 (6 bases). Per the germline V gene, CDR1 is LNHDA and CDR2 is SQIVND (reference sequence). This CDR3 comprises 13 residues. The germline V and J ends were trimmed by 6 bases and 15 bases, with 21 bases remaining between them.

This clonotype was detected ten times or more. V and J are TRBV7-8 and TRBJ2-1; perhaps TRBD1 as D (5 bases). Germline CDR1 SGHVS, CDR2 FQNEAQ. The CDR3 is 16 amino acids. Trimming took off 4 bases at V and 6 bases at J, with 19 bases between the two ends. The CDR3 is CASSYVRQGSPNEQFF. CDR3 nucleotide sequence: TGTGCCAGCAGCTACGTTCGGCAGGGATCCCCCAATGAGCAGTTCTTC.

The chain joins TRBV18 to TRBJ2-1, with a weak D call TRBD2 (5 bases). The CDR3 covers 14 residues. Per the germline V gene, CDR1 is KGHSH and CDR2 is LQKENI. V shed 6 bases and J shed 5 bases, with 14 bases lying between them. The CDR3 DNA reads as TGTGCCAGCTCCCCGCGGGCATCAGACAATGAGCAGTTCTTC. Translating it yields CASSPRASDNEQFF. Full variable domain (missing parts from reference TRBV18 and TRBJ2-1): NAGVMQNPRHLVRRRGQEARLRCSPMKGHSHVYWYRQLPEEGLKFMVYLQKENIIDESGMPKERFSAEFPKEGPSILRIQQVVRGDSAAYFCASSPRASDNEQFFGPGTRLTVL.

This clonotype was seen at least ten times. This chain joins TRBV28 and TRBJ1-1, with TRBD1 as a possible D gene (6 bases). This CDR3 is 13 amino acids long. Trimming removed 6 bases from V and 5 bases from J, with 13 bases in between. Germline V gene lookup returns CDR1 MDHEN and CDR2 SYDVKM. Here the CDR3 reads CASRRGFGTEAFF. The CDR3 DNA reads TGTGCCAGCAGAAGGGGGTTTGGAACTGAAGCTTTCTTT.

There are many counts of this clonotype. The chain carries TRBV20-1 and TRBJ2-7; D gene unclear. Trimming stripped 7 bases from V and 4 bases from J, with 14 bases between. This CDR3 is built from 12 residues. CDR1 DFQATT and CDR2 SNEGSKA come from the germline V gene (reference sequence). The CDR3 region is CSVRSFRYEQYF. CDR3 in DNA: TGCAGTGTAAGGTCCTTTCGTTACGAGCAGTACTTC.

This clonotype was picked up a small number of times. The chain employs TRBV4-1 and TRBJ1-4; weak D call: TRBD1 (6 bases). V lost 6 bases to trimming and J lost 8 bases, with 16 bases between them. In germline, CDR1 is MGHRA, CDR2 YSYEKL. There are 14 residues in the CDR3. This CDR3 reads CASRPTGPGEKLFF. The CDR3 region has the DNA TGCGCCAGCAGACCAACAGGGCCCGGAGAAAAACTGTTTTTT.

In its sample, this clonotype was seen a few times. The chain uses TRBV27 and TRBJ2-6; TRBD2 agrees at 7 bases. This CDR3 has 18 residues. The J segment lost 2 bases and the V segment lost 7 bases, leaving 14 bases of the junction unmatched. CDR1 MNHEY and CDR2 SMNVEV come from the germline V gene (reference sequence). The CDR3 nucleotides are TGTGCCAGCACAAAAGCAGCGGGAAGGAGCCCTGGGGCCAACGTCCTGACTTTC. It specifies CASTKAAGRSPGANVLTF.

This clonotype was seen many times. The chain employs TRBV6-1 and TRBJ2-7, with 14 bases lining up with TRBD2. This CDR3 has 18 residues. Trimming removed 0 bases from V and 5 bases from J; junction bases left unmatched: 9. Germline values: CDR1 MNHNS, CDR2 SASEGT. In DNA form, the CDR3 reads TGTGCCAGCAGTGAAGCCGGGACTAGCGGGAGTACGGTCGACGAGCAGTACTTC. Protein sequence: CASSEAGTSGSTVDEQYF.

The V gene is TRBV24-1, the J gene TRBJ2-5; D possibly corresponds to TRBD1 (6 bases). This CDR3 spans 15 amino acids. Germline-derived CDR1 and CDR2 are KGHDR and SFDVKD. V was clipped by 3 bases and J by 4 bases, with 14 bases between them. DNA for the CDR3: TGTGCCACCAGTGATCGGGACACCCACCGAGAGACCCAGTACTTC. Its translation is CATSDRDTHRETQYF.

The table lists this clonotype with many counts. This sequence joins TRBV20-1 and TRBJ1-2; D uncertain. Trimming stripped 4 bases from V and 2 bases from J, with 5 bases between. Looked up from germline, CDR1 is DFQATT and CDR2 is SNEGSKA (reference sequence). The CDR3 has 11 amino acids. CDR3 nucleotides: TGCAGTGCTAATCGAAACTATGGCTACACCTTC. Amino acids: CSANRNYGYTF.

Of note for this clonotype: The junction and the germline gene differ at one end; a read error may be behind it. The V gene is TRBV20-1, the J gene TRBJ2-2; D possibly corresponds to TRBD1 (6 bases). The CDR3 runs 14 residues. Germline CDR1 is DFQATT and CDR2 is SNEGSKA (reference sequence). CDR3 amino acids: CSAPLGGNTGALFF. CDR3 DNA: TGCAGTGCCCCGCTAGGGGGAAACACCGGGGCGCTGTTTTTT.

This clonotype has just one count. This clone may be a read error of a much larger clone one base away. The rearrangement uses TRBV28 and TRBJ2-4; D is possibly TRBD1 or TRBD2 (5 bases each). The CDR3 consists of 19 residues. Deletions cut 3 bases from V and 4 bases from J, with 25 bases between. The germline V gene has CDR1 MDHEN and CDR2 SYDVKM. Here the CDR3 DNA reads TGTGCCAGCAGTTTTAGCACTCTGGGGGAGTTTGCACAAAAAAACATTCAGTACTTC. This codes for CASSFSTLGEFAQKNIQYF. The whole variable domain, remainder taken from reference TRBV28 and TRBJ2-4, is DVKVTQSSRYLVKRTGEKVFLECVQDMDHENMFWYRQDPGLGLRLIYFSYDVKMKEKGDIPEGYSVSREKKERFSLILESASTNQTSMYLCASSFSTLGEFAQKNIQYFGAGTRLSVL.

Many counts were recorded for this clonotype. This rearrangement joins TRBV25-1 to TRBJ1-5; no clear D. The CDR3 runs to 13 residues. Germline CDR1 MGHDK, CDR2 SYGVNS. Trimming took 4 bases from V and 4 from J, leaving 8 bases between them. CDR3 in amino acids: CASSGQLNQPQHF. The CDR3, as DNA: TGTGCCAGCAGTGGTCAGCTGAATCAGCCCCAGCATTTT.

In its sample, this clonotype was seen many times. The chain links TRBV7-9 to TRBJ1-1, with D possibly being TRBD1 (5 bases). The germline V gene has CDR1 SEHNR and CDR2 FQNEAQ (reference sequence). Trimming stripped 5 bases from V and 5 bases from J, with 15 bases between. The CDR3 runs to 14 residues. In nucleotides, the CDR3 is TGTGCCAGCAGCCCGCGGGGGAGCGGGACTGAAGCTTTCTTT. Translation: CASSPRGSGTEAFF.

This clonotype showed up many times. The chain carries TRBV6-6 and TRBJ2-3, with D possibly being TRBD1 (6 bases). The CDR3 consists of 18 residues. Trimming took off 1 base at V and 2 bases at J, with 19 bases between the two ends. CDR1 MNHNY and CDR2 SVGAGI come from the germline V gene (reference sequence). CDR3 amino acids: CASSYWRQGTGSTDTQYF. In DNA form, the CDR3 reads TGTGCCAGCAGTTACTGGCGGCAGGGGACCGGGTCCACAGATACGCAGTATTTT.

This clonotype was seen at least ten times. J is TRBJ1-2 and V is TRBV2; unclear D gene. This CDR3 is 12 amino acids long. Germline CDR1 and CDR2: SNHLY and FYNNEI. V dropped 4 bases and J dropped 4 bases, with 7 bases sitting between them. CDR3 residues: CASSGSTYGYTF. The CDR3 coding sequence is TGTGCCAGCAGTGGGTCCACCTATGGCTACACCTTC.

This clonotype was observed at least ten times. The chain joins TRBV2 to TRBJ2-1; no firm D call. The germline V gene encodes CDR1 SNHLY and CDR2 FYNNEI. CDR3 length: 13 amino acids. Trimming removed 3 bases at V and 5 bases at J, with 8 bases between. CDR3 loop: CASSDRLNNEQFF. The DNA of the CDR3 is TGTGCCAGCAGTGATCGCCTAAACAATGAGCAGTTCTTC.

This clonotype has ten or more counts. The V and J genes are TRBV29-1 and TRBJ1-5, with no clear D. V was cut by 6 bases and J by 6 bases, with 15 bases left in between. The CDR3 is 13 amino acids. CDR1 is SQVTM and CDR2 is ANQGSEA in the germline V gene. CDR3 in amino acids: CSVTEGIAQPQHF. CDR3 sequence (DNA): TGCAGCGTCACCGAAGGGATCGCTCAGCCCCAGCATTTT.

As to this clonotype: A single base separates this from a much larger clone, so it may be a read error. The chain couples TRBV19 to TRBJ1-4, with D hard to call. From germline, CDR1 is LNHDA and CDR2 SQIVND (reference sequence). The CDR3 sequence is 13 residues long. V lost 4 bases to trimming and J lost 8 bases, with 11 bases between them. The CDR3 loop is CASSKPVGEKLFF. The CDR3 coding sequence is TGTGCCAGTAGTAAACCCGTCGGAGAAAAACTGTTTTTT.

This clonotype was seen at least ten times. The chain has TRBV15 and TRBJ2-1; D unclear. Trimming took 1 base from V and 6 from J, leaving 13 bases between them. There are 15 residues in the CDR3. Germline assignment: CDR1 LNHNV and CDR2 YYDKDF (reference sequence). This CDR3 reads CATSRVVLPGNEQFF. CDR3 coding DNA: TGTGCCACCAGCAGAGTGGTGCTCCCCGGCAATGAGCAGTTCTTC. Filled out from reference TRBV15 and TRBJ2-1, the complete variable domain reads DAMVIQNPRYQVTQFGKPVTLSCSQTLNHNVMYWYQQKSSQAPKLLFHYYDKDFNNEADTPDNFQSRRPNTSFCFLDIRSPGLGDTAMYLCATSRVVLPGNEQFFGPGTRLTVL.